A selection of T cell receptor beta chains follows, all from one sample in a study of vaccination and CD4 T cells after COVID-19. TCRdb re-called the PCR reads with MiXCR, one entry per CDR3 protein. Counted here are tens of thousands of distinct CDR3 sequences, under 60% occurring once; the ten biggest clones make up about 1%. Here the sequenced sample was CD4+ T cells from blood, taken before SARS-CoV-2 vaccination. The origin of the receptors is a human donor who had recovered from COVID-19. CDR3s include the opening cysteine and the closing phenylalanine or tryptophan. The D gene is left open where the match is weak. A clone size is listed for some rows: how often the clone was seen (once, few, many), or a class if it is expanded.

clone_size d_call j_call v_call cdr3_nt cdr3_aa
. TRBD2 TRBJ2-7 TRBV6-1 TGTGCCAGCGGGACTAGGCACGAGCAGTACTTC CASGTRHEQYF
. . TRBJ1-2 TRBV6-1 TGTGCCAGCAGTGAATCCCGAACAGGCGTCTACACCTTC CASSESRTGVYTF
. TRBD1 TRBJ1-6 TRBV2 TGTGCCTCTCGGGACAGGGCTTATTCACCCCTCCACTTT CASRDRAYSPLHF
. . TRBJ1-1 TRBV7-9 TGTGCCAGCAGCTTAGATTCGGGGTTGCAGGCTTTCTTT CASSLDSGLQAFF
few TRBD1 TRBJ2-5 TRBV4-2 TGTGCCAGCAGTCCTTCAGGGGGACAAGAGACCCAGTACTTC CASSPSGGQETQYF
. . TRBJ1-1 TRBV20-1 TGCAGTGCAACAGTGATGAACACTGAAGCTTTCTTT CSATVMNTEAFF
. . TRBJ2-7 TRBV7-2 TGTGCCAGCAGCTTAGATCCTAGCGAGATATACGAGCAGTACTTC CASSLDPSEIYEQYF
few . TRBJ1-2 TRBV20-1 TGCAGTGCTAGTAAGAGTAAGAACTATGGCTACACCTTC CSASKSKNYGYTF
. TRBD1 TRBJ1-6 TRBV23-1 TGCGCCAGCAGACAGGGGGCTTCCTATAATTCACCCCTCCACTTT CASRQGASYNSPLHF
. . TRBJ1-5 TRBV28 TGTGCCAGCAGTTTATGGGGAGGCAGCCGAGGGAGCAATCAGCCCCAGCATTTT CASSLWGGSRGSNQPQHF
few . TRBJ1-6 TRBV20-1 TGCAGTGCTAGTGCCAGGTTCTCTAATTCACCCCTCCACTTT CSASARFSNSPLHF
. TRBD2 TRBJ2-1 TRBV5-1 TGCGCCAGCAGCTTCGGGGACTATCGAGCCAATGAGCAGTTCTTC CASSFGDYRANEQFF
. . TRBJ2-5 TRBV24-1 TGTGCCACCAGTGATTCCCCAGGTGTATCGAAAGAGACCCAGTACTTC CATSDSPGVSKETQYF
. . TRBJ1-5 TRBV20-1 TGCAGTGCTAGGCGGGGAAGGGACCGGCCCCAGCATTTT CSARRGRDRPQHF
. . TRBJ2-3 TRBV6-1 TGTGCCAGCAGACCCACAGACGGCGACACAGATACGCAGTATTTT CASRPTDGDTDTQYF
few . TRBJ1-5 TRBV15 TGTGCCACCAGAAAAAAGGACAATCAGCCCCAGCATTTT CATRKKDNQPQHF
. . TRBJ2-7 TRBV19 TGTGCCAGTAGTATCAGGAGCGGGTCAGCCGCAAATTACGAGCAGTACTTC CASSIRSGSAANYEQYF
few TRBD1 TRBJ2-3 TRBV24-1 TGTGCCACCAGTCTACAGGGGCCCACAGATACGCAGTATTTT CATSLQGPTDTQYF